This T cell receptor (beta chain) comes out of a study of T cell responses to AZD1222 COVID-19 vaccine. General study points: The repertoires were collected only after the peak T cell response. Only 5 or 6 AZD1222 recipients tested seropositive at baseline. A mostly white British donor set with more females was recruited, and clonal diversity was possibly underestimated. Spike-specific TCR breadth and depth both grew after two AZD1222 doses.

Sequencing used immunoSEQ multiplex PCR; TCRdb keeps in-frame clones, though not all of them. The sample lists around 130,000 clones; roughly 85% were seen once. The CDR3 has 11 amino acids. CDR1 and CDR2 (germline): SNHLY, FYNNEI. Trimming cost V 11 bases and J 7 bases, with 14 bases left between them. This clone has more than one count but fewer than ten. Its antigen is still unknown. The clonotype comes from an adult in good health. Sequences were derived from peripheral blood, sampled on day 0 of AZD1222 vaccination. The chain joins TRBV2 to TRBJ1-2; the D is unclear. The DNA for the CDR3 is TGTGCCTCCATAGTTGAGGCTGGCTACACCTTC. The encoded protein is CASIVEAGYTF. Filled out from reference TRBV2 and TRBJ1-2, the complete variable domain reads EPEVTQTPSHQVTQMGQEVILRCVPISNHLYFYWYRQILGQKVEFLVSFYNNEISEKSEIFDDQFSVERPDGSNFTLKIRSTKLEDSAMYFCASIVEAGYTFGSGTRLTVV.